Listed below are T cell receptor beta chains from one sample, sequenced in a study of early T cells in non-severe SARS-CoV-2 infection. TCRdb redid the calling of the 5' RACE reads with MiXCR, one entry per CDR3 protein. The repertoire includes about 110,000 distinct CDR3 sequences, 9% to 13% of them detected once, and around 3% sits in the top ten. Sequencing input: whole blood. All receptors come from an adult who was a healthcare worker with PCR-confirmed SARS-CoV-2 infection or an uninfected control (not recorded which). The CDR3 runs from the conserved cysteine through the conserved F or W. A D gene is named only where the DNA matches it firmly. Expanded clones get a size class; other rows say once, few or many, or leave the size out.

j_gene | abundance | v_gene | d_gene | CDR3nt | CDR3aa
TRBJ2-7 | NA | TRBV29-1 | NA | TGCAGCGCCTGGACCGGGAACTACGAGCAGTACTTC | CSAWTGNYEQYF
TRBJ1-1 | many | TRBV5-5 | NA | TGTGCCAGCAGCTCCCCTGACAGCTTGAACACTGAAGCTTTCTTT | CASSSPDSLNTEAFF
TRBJ2-4 | few | TRBV7-3 | NA | TGTGCCAGCAGCTTACAGGGCTCTAAAAACATTCAGTACTTC | CASSLQGSKNIQYF
TRBJ1-2 | few | TRBV29-1 | TRBD1 | TGCAGCGTTGAATCGCAGGGGGCTCAGGGCTACACCTTC | CSVESQGAQGYTF
TRBJ2-7 | NA | TRBV12-5 | NA | TGTGCTAGTGGAGAGAGTGGTACGTACGAGCAGTACTTC | CASGESGTYEQYF
TRBJ1-4 | NA | TRBV5-4 | NA | TGTGCCAGCAGCTCCCGGGAGAGGAGCCCAAATGAAAAACTGTTTTTT | CASSSRERSPNEKLFF
TRBJ2-3 | few | TRBV4-2 | TRBD2 | TGTGCCAGCAGCCAAGTCGGGAAGCGGGGGGGCACAGATACGCAGTATTTT | CASSQVGKRGGTDTQYF
TRBJ2-7 | few | TRBV28 | NA | TGTGCCAGCAGTTTCCCGGGTTTCCCCTACGAGCAGTACTTC | CASSFPGFPYEQYF
TRBJ1-1 | few | TRBV3-1 | NA | TGTGCCAGCAGCCAACGGGGCAGGGGTTGGACTGAAGCTTTCTTT | CASSQRGRGWTEAFF
TRBJ2-7 | NA | TRBV20-1 | TRBD2 | TGCAGTGCGGGGGAGGGAAGGAGTAGCGAGCAGTACTTC | CSAGEGRSSEQYF
TRBJ1-6 | NA | TRBV12-5 | TRBD1 | TGTGCTAGTGGCATCGGACAGGGCTATTCACCCCTCCACTTT | CASGIGQGYSPLHF
TRBJ2-5 | NA | TRBV24-1 | TRBD2 | TGTGCCACGGTGGGTAGCGGGAGAAGGCGATCGGAGACCCAGTACTTC | CATVGSGRRRSETQYF
TRBJ1-5 | once | TRBV19 | NA | TGTGCCAGTAGTATCGGGTGGGGGCTAGGATTTAATCAGCCCCAGCATTTT | CASSIGWGLGFNQPQHF
TRBJ1-6 | many | TRBV2 | TRBD1 | TGTGCCAGCAGTGAAGAGACAGGGTATAATTCACCCCTCCACTTT | CASSEETGYNSPLHF
TRBJ1-5 | many | TRBV2 | NA | TGTGCCAGCAGTGCGGGACTGGGCAATCAGCCCCAGCATTTT | CASSAGLGNQPQHF
TRBJ2-1 | NA | TRBV12-3/TRBV12-4 | NA | TGTGCCAGCAGCCCCTACTACAATGAGCAGTTCTTC | CASSPYYNEQFF
TRBJ1-1 | NA | TRBV29-1 | NA | TGCTCGCTCGGGACGAACACTGAAGCTTTCTTT | CSLGTNTEAFF
TRBJ2-1 | NA | TRBV18 | TRBD2 | TGTGCCAGCTCACCGACTAGCGGGAGAGGGTCCTACAATGAGCAGTTCTTC | CASSPTSGRGSYNEQFF
TRBJ2-2 | few | TRBV5-1 | NA | TGCGCCAGCAGCTTGGGCCAGGCCGGCACCGGGGAGCTGTTTTTT | CASSLGQAGTGELFF
TRBJ1-1 | few | TRBV28 | NA | TGTGCCAGCAGTTCGTCGGCAGGGAGAGGAGCTTTCTTT | CASSSSAGRGAFF
TRBJ1-4 | NA | TRBV5-6 | NA | TGTGCCAGCAGCCGGACGATGTTGGGTGAAGAAAAACTGTTTTTT | CASSRTMLGEEKLFF
TRBJ2-2 | few | TRBV28 | TRBD2 | TGTGCCAGCAGTCTCGCTAGCGGGAGGTTAGCCGGGGAGCTGTTTTTT | CASSLASGRLAGELFF
TRBJ2-1 | few | TRBV19 | NA | TGTGCCAGTACCCACTCTGGGGCCGATGAGCAGTTCTTC | CASTHSGADEQFF
TRBJ2-1 | NA | TRBV13 | NA | TGTGCCAGCAGCAAGGACAGTTACAATGAGCAGTTCTTC | CASSKDSYNEQFF
TRBJ1-6 | NA | TRBV5-1 | TRBD1 | TGCGCCAGCAGCGGTGACAGGGCGAAGTCTTCCCTCCACTTT | CASSGDRAKSSLHF